This T cell receptor (beta chain) originates from a study of early T cells in non-severe SARS-CoV-2 infection. Germline CDR1 reads SGHRS; CDR2 reads YFSETQ. Trimming took 4 bases from V and 7 from J; bases not matched to a gene: 8. CDR3 length: 15 amino acids. A single record per CDR3 protein comes from TCRdb applying MiXCR to the 5' RACE reads. Of tens of thousands of distinct CDR3 sequences in the sample, under 15% were seen once. This clonotype appeared a few times. This specimen was whole blood, taken at baseline. V gene TRBV5-1 combines with J gene TRBJ2-1, with 10 bases matching TRBD2. This TCR was sampled from an adult who was a healthcare worker with PCR-confirmed SARS-CoV-2 infection or an uninfected control (not recorded which). DNA for the CDR3: TGCGCCAGCAGCGAAACTAGCGGGGTCCATAATGAGCAGTTCTTC. Residues: CASSETSGVHNEQFF. Based on the CDR3 plus reference TRBV5-1 and TRBJ2-1, the full variable domain is KAGVTQTPRYLIKTRGQQVTLSCSPISGHRSVSWYQQTPGQGLQFLFEYFSETQRNKGNFPGRFSGRQFSNSRSEMNVSTLELGDSALYLCASSETSGVHNEQFFGPGTRLTVL.